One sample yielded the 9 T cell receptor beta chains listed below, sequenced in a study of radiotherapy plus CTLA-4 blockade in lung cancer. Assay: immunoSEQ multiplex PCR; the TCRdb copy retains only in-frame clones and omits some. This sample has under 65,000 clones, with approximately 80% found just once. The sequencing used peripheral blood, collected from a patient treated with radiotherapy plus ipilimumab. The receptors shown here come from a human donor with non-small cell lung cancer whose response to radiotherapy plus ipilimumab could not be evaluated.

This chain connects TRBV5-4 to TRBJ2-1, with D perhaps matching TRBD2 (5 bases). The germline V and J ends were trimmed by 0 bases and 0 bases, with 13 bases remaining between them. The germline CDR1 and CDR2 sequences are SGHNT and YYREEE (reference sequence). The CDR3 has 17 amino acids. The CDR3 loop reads CASSLVHTGSSYNEQFF. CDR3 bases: TGTGCCAGCAGCTTGGTACATACGGGGAGCTCCTACAATGAGCAGTTCTTC.

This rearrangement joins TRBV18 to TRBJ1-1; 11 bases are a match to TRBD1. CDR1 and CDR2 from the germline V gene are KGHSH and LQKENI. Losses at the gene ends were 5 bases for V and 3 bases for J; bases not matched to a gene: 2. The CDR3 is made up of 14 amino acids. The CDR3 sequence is CASSGQGAYTEAFF. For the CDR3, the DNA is TGTGCCAGCTCAGGACAGGGGGCATACACTGAAGCTTTCTTT. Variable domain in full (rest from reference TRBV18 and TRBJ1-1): NAGVMQNPRHLVRRRGQEARLRCSPMKGHSHVYWYRQLPEEGLKFMVYLQKENIIDESGMPKERFSAEFPKEGPSILRIQQVVRGDSAAYFCASSGQGAYTEAFFGQGTRLTVV.

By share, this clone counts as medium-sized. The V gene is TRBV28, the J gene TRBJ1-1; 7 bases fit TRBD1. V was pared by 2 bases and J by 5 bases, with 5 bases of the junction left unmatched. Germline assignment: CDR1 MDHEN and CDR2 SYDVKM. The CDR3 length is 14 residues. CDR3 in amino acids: CASSLDDRATEAFF. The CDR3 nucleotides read TGTGCCAGCAGTTTAGATGACAGGGCAACTGAAGCTTTCTTT.

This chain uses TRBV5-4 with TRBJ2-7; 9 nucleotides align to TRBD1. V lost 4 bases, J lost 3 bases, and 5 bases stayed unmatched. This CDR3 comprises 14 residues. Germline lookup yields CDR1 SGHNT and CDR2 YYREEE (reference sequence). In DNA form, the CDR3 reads TGTGCCAGCAGCATGGGACAGGGCCTCTACGAGCAGTACTTC. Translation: CASSMGQGLYEQYF. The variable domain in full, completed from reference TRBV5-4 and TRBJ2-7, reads ETGVTQSPTHLIKTRGQQVTLRCSSQSGHNTVSWYQQALGQGPQFIFQYYREEENGRGNFPPRFSGLQFPNYSSELNVNALELDDSALYLCASSMGQGLYEQYFGPGTRLTVT.

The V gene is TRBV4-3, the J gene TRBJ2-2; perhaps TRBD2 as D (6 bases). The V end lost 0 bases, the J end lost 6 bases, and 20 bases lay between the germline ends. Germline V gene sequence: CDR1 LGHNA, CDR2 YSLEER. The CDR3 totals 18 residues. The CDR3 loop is CASSQEVEGPFFSGELFF. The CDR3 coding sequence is TGCGCCAGCAGCCAAGAGGTGGAGGGCCCTTTTTTTTCCGGGGAGCTGTTTTTT.

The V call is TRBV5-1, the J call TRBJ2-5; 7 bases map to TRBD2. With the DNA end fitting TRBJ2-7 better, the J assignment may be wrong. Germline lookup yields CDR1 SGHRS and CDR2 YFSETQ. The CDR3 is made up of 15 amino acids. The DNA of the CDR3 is TGCGCCAGCAGCTTGGATGGGGGGGGGATCTACGAGCAGTACTTC. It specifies CASSLDGGGIYEQYF.

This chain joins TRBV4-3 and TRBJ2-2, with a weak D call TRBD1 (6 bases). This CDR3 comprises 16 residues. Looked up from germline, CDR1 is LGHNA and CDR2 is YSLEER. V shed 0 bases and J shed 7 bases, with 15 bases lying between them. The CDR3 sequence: CASSQDSGAVIGELFF. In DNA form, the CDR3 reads TGCGCCAGCAGCCAAGATTCAGGGGCTGTCATCGGGGAGCTGTTTTTT.

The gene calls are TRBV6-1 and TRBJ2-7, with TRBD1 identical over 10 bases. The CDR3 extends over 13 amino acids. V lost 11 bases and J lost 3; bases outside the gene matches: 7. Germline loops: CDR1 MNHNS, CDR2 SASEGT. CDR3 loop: CAGGGQGSYEQYF. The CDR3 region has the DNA TGTGCCGGCGGGGGACAGGGGAGCTACGAGCAGTACTTC.

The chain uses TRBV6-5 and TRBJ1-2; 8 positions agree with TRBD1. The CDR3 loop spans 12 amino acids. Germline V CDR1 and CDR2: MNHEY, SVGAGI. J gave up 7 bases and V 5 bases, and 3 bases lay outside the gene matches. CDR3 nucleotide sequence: TGTGCCAGCAGTCAGGGGGCGCGTGGCTACACCTTC. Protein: CASSQGARGYTF.